The 6 T cell receptor beta chains in this list originate from one sample, sequenced in a study of Ad26.COV2.S vaccination and SARS-CoV-2 variants. The repertoire was sequenced with immunoSEQ multiplex PCR; TCRdb's copy has only in-frame clones and lacks some. Among 300,000 to 400,000 clones, 85% were seen once, and the ten largest hold approximately 2.2%. Treatment reported: about 20 received Ad26.COV2.S at low or high dose, single or two shots; several received placebo; per-sample allocation not given. Samples came from day 63 after the first vaccine or placebo injection. Specimen: peripheral blood, collected in a trial of Ad26.COV2.S vaccine versus placebo. The receptors come from a person between 18 and 65 years old who received the Ad26.COV2.S COVID-19 vaccine or a placebo.

V usage is TRBV2 and J usage is TRBJ2-7; no definite D call. This CDR3 is built from 13 residues. From germline, CDR1 is SNHLY and CDR2 FYNNEI. Between the trimmed V and J ends, which lost 7 bases and 6 bases, there was a span of 16 bases. CDR3 amino acids: CASNRVSRGEQYF. The CDR3, as DNA: TGTGCCAGCAACCGGGTCTCGCGAGGCGAGCAGTACTTC. Filled out from reference TRBV2 and TRBJ2-7, the complete variable domain reads EPEVTQTPSHQVTQMGQEVILRCVPISNHLYFYWYRQILGQKVEFLVSFYNNEISEKSEIFDDQFSVERPDGSNFTLKIRSTKLEDSAMYFCASNRVSRGEQYFGPGTRLTVT.

The rearrangement joins TRBV7-9 to TRBJ2-3; perhaps TRBD2 as D (6 bases). CDR1 SEHNR and CDR2 FQNEAQ come from the germline V gene (reference sequence). The CDR3 is 14 amino acids. V lost 5 bases, J lost 4 bases, and 13 bases lay in between. The CDR3 nucleotides are TGTGCCAGCAGCCCGGGGGACGTCGCAGATACGCAGTATTTT. Encoded protein: CASSPGDVADTQYF.

This rearrangement joins TRBV4-2 to TRBJ1-1, with D perhaps matching TRBD1 (5 bases). Germline CDR1 LGHNA, CDR2 YNFKEQ. Deletions cut 2 bases from V and 6 bases from J, with 16 bases between. The CDR3 has 15 amino acids. CDR3: CASSQQKNRISEAFF. The CDR3 bases are TGTGCCAGCAGCCAACAAAAAAACAGGATATCTGAAGCTTTCTTT.

V is TRBV19 and J is TRBJ1-5; D may be TRBD1 (5 bases). The length of the CDR3 is 15 residues. The V gene lost 7 bases and the J gene lost 6 bases, with 19 bases spanning the gap. Germline V gene lookup returns CDR1 LNHDA and CDR2 SQIVND (reference sequence). CDR3 DNA sequence: TGTGCCAGTACCAAACACCCCAGGGCAGGTCAGCCCCAGCATTTT. Translated: CASTKHPRAGQPQHF.

The chain uses TRBV28 and TRBJ1-2; the match to TRBD1 covers 8 bases. The CDR3 loop spans 15 amino acids. J lost 7 bases, V lost 2 bases, and 9 bases had no gene match. The germline CDR1 and CDR2 sequences are MDHEN and SYDVKM. The chain's CDR3 is CASSLKGQGAGGYTF. CDR3 DNA: TGTGCCAGCAGTTTAAAGGGGCAGGGGGCGGGTGGCTACACCTTC.

The rearrangement uses TRBV19 and TRBJ2-2, with unresolved D. In germline, CDR1 is LNHDA, CDR2 SQIVND (reference sequence). CDR3 size: 13 residues. V was trimmed by 1 base and J by 6 bases, leaving 6 bases between them. CDR3 sequence (DNA): TGTGCCAGTAGTATAGTCGTTTCCGGGGAGCTGTTTTTT. It is translated as CASSIVVSGELFF.